This T cell receptor beta chain was found in a study of T cell repertoires in cytomegalovirus infection (dated by TCRdb to about 2019). In the study overall: Because public TCR beta signatures pointed to carriage of CMV infection together with the matching HLA type, the HLA type of each donor mattered for the analysis. The investigation overall reported the following: In both this cohort and an independent cohort of under 450 donors, the cumulative frequency of public TCR beta family members distinguished carriers of CMV infection plus the relevant HLA type. The ex vivo response was dominated by HLA-C-restricted CMV-specific TCR beta clonotypes, which also provided the single most frequent clonotype in two of eight donors.

On this clonotype: The specificity of this receptor is unknown. Base quality data are lacking; no much larger clone is found one base away.

Instrument on record: Illumina HiSeq 1500. TCRdb reprocessing: public reads trimmed at Q25 with fastp, clones called with MiXCR, in-frame beta chains kept. Records with the same CDR3 protein are collapsed into one entry carrying the most frequent genes and DNA. Present in this sample are some 68,000 distinct CDR3 sequences, approximately 22% of which were seen just once. Almost 80% of the sample is in the top ten clones. V and J lose 2 bases and 1 base, and a span of 14 bases separates them. There are 15 amino acids in the CDR3, from cysteine to phenylalanine inclusive. Here the CDR3 DNA is all that survives: 45 bases in frame from base 1. The germline V gene (reference sequence) yields GTSNPN for CDR1 and SVGIG for CDR2.

The specimen sequenced was PBMCs, sequenced either directly or after in vitro stimulation (not recorded which). Rearrangement joined TRBV30 to TRBJ1-2; TRBD1 is a possible D gene, resting on 5 matching bases. The origin of this receptor is a human donor in good health (CMV status not recorded). Some clones in this sample may be carry-over from other donors' samples. The DNA is as follows: TGTGCCTGGAGTTTCGGGGGTTCATATAACTATGGCTACACCTTC. This translates into CAWSFGGSYNYGYTF.